This T cell receptor (beta chain) comes out of a study of early T cells in non-severe SARS-CoV-2 infection. This clonotype was seen a few times. TCRdb used MiXCR to reprocess the 5' RACE reads, holding one entry per CDR3 protein. The sample includes 85,000 to 100,000 distinct CDR3 sequences, around a sixth of them seen just once. Material: whole blood, obtained at baseline. This clonotype was obtained from an adult who was a healthcare worker with PCR-confirmed SARS-CoV-2 infection or an uninfected control (not recorded which).

The CDR3 sequence is CASSLRRVAEHNEQFF. CDR3 DNA: TGTGCCAGCAGCTTAAGGAGAGTAGCGGAGCACAATGAGCAGTTCTTC. The chain carries TRBV7-9 and TRBJ2-1, with D possibly matching TRBD2 (6 bases). CDR1 SEHNR and CDR2 FQNEAQ come from the germline V gene (reference sequence). Trimming took off 2 bases at V and 5 bases at J, with 16 bases between the two ends. The CDR3 covers 16 residues.